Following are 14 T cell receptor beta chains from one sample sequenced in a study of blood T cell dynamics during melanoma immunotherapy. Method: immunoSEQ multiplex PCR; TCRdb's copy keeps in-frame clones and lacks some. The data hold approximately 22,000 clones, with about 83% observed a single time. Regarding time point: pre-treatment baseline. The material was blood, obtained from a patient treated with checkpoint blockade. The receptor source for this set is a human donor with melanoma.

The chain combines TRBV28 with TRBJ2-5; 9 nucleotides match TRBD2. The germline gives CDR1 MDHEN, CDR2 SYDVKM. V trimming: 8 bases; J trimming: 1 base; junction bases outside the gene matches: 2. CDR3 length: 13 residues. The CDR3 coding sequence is TGTGCCAGCGCTAGCGGGGCCCAAGAGACCCAGTACTTC. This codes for CASASGAQETQYF.

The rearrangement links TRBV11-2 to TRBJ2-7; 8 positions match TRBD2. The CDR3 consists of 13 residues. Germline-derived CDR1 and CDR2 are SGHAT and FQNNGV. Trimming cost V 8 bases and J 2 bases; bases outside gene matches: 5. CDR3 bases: TGTGCCAGCGCTCCGGGGGGGGCCTACGAGCAGTACTTC. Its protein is CASAPGGAYEQYF. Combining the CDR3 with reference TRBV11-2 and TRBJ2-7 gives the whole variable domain EAGVAQSPRYKIIEKRQSVAFWCNPISGHATLYWYQQILGQGPKLLIQFQNNGVVDDSQLPKDRFSAERLKGVDSTLKIQPAKLEDSAVYLCASAPGGAYEQYFGPGTRLTVT.

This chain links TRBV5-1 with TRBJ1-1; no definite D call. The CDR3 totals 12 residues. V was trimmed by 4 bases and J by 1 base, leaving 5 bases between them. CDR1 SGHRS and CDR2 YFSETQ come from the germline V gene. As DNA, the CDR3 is TGCGCCAGCAGCCAAGAGAACACTGAAGCTTTCTTT. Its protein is CASSQENTEAFF. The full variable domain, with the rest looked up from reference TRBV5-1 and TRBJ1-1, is KAGVTQTPRYLIKTRGQQVTLSCSPISGHRSVSWYQQTPGQGLQFLFEYFSETQRNKGNFPGRFSGRQFSNSRSEMNVSTLELGDSALYLCASSQENTEAFFGQGTRLTVV.

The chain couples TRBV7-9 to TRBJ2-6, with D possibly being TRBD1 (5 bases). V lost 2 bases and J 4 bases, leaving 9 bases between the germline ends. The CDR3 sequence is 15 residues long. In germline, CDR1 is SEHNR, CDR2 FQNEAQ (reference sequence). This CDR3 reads CASSLKGVGANVLTF. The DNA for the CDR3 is TGTGCCAGCAGCTTAAAAGGGGTCGGGGCCAACGTCCTGACTTTC.

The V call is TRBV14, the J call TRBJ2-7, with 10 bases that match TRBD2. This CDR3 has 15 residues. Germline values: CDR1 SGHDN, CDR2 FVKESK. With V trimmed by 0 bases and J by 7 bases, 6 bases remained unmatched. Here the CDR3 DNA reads TGTGCCAGCAGCCAAGAGCTAGCGGGAGTCGGGGAGCAGTACTTC. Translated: CASSQELAGVGEQYF.

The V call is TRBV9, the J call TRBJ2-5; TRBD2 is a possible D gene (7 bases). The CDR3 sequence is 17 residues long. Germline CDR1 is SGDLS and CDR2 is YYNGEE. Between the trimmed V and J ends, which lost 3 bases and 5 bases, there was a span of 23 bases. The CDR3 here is CASSEGVRGLEWETQYF. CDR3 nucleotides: TGTGCCAGCAGCGAGGGGGTGCGTGGACTAGAGTGGGAGACCCAGTACTTC.

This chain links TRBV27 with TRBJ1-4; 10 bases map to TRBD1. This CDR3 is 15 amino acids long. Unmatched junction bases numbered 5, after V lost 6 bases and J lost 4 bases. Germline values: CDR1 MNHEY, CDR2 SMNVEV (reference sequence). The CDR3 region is CASRRQGANNEKLFF. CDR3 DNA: TGTGCCAGCAGGAGACAGGGGGCAAATAATGAAAAACTGTTTTTT.

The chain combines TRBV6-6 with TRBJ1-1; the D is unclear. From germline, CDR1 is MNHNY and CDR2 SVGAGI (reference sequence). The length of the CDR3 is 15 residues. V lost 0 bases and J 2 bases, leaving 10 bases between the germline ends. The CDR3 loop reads CASSYSNPGNTEAFF. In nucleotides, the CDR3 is TGTGCCAGCAGTTACTCGAATCCGGGTAACACTGAAGCTTTCTTT.

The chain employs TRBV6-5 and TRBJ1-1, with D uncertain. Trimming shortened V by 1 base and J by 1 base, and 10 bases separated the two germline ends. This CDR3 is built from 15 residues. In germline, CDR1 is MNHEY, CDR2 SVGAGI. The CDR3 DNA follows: TGTGCCAGCAGTTACTATTATAGGGAGAACACTGAAGCTTTCTTT. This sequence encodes CASSYYYRENTEAFF.

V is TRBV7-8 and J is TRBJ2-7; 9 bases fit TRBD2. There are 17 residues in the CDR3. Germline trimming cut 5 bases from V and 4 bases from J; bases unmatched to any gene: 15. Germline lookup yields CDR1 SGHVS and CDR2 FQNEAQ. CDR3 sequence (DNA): TGTGCCAGCAGCCCAGGGCTGCGGGAGGGCCTAGGGTACGAGCAGTACTTC. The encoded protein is CASSPGLREGLGYEQYF.

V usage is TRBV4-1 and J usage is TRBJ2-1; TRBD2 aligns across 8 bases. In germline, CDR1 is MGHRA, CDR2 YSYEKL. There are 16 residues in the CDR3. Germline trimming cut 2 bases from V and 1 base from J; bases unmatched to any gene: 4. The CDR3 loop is CASSQPTSASYNEQFF. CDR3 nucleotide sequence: TGCGCCAGCAGCCAACCGACTAGCGCTTCCTACAATGAGCAGTTCTTC.

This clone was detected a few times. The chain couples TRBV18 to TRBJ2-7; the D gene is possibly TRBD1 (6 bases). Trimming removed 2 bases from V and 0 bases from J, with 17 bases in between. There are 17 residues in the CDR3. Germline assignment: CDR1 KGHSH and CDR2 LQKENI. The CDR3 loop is CASSPLPGTPSSYEQYF. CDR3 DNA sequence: TGTGCCAGCTCACCATTACCCGGGACACCCAGCTCCTACGAGCAGTACTTC.

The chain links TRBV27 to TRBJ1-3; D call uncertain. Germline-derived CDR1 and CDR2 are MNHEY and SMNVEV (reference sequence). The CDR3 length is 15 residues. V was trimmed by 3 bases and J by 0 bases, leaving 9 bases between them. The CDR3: CASSLSMSSGNTIYF. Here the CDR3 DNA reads TGTGCCAGCAGTTTGAGTATGAGCTCTGGAAACACCATATATTTT.

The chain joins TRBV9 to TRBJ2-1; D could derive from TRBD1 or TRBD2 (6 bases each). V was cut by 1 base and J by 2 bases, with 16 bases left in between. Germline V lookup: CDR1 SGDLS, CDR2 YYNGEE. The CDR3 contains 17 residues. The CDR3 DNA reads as TGTGCCAGCAGCGTAAGTCCTCGTGGGGGGCCCTACAATGAGCAGTTCTTC. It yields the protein CASSVSPRGGPYNEQFF.